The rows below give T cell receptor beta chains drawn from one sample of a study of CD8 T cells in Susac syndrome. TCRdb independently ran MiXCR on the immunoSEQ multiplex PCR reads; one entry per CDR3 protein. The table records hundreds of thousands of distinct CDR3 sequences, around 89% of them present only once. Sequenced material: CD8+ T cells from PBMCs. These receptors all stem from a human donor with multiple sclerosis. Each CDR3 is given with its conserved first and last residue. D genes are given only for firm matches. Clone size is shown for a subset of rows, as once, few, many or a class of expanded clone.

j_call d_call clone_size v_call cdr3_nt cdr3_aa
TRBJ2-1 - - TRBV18 TGTGCCAGCTCACCACCGGGGGGCGCTGAGCAGTTCTTC CASSPPGGAEQFF
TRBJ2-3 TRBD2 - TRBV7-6 TGTGCCAGCAGCTGGACGGTAGCGGGGGGGCGGGGCACAGATACGCAGTATTTT CASSWTVAGGRGTDTQYF
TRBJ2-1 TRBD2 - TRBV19 TGTGCCAGTAGTCAAGGGACGCGGGGGTTCAATGAGCAGTTCTTC CASSQGTRGFNEQFF
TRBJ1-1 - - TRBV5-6 TGTGCCAGCAGCCCAATCCCGAGTTCGACGAACACTGAAGCTTTCTTT CASSPIPSSTNTEAFF
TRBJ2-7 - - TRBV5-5 TGTGCCAGCAGCTGGGCCCGGGACACCTACTACGAGCAGTACTTC CASSWARDTYYEQYF
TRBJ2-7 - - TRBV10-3 TGTGCCATCGGGGGCGGGGGCTCCTACGAGCAGTACTTC CAIGGGGSYEQYF
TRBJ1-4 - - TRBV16 TGTGCCAGCAGCCAATCGCCCGAAAAACTGTTTTTT CASSQSPEKLFF
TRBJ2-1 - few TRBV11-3 TGTGCCAGCAGCCCCCGGGACTCCTCCTACAATGAGCAGTTCTTC CASSPRDSSYNEQFF
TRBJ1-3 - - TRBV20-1 TGCAGTGCTAGAGACCGGGGTGGAAACACCATATATTTT CSARDRGGNTIYF
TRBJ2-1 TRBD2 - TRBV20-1 TGCAGTGCCTCGGTTAGAGCGGGGGTTGGGGGTGAGCAGTTCTTC CSASVRAGVGGEQFF
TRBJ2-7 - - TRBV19 TGTGCCAGTAGTATACTCCCAGGCTACGAGCAGTACTTC CASSILPGYEQYF
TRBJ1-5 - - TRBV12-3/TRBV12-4 TGTGCCAGCAGTTTTCGGTCTCCCCGGGCCCAGCCCCAGCATTTT CASSFRSPRAQPQHF
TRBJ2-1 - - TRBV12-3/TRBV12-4 TGTGCCAGCAGTCCTAGCCGCTCAAGCTCCTACAATGAGCAGTTCTTC CASSPSRSSSYNEQFF
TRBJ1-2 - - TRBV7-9 TGTGCCAGCAGCTCCAACTCGGGGACATATGCTAACTATGGCTACACCTTC CASSSNSGTYANYGYTF
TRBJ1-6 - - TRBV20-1 TGCAGTGCTCCCGCCGGGGGCCCCGAGGCCTCACCCCTCCACTTT CSAPAGGPEASPLHF
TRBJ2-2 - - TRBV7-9 TGTGCCCGTCAAGAGGTCCCAAACACCGGGGAGCTGTTTTTT CARQEVPNTGELFF
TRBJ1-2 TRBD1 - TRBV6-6 TGTGCCAGCAGTTACTCCCAACACACAGGGGGCTATGGCTACACCTTC CASSYSQHTGGYGYTF
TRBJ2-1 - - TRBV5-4 TGTGCCAGCAGCGAGGGGGACACACACAATGAGCAGTTCTTC CASSEGDTHNEQFF
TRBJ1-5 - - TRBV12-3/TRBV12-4 TGTGCCAGCAGTTCCATGGGTGGTAATCAGCCCCAGCATTTT CASSSMGGNQPQHF
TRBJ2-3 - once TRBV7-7 TGTGCTAGCAGCCCTTTGCCGGGGGCTAATACGCAGTATTTT CASSPLPGANTQYF